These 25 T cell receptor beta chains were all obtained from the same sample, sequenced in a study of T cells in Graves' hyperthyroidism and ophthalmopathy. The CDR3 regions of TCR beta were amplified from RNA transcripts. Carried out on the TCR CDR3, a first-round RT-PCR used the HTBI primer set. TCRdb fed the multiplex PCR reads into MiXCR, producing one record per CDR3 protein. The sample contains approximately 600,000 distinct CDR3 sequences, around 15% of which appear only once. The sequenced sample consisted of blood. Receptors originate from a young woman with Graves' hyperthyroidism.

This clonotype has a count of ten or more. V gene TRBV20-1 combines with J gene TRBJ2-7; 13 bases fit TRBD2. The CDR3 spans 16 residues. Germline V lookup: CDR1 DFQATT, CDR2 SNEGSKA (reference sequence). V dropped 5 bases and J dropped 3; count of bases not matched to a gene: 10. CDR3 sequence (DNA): TGCAGTGCTCCTGGACTAGCGGGAGAAGTAGGCTACGAGCAGTACTTC. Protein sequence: CSAPGLAGEVGYEQYF.

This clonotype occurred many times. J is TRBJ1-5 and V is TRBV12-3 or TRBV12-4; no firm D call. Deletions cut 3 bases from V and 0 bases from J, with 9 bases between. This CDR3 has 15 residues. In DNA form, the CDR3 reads TGTGCCAGCAGTTTTGGGCAGCTTAGCAATCAGCCCCAGCATTTT. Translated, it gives CASSFGQLSNQPQHF.

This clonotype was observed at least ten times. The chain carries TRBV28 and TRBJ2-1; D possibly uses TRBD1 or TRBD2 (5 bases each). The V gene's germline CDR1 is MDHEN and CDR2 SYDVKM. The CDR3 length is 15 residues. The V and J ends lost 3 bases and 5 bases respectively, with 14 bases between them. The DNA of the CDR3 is TGTGCCAGCAGTTTCCGAGGGGTGACTAACAATGAGCAGTTCTTC. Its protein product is CASSFRGVTNNEQFF.

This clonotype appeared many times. CDR3 nucleotide sequence: TGTGCCAGCAGGGCTAGCGGGACGGAGACCCAGTACTTC. It is translated as CASRASGTETQYF. The chain carries TRBV12-3 or TRBV12-4 and TRBJ2-5; 9 nucleotides line up with TRBD2. The CDR3 is 13 amino acids. Trimming cost V 6 bases and J 5 bases; bases outside gene matches: 4.

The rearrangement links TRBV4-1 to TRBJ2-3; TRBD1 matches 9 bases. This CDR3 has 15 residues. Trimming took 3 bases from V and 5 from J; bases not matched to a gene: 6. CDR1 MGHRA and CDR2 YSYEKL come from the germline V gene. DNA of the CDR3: TGCGCCAGCAGCCAGACAGGGGGAGGTATAGATACGCAGTATTTT. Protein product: CASSQTGGGIDTQYF.

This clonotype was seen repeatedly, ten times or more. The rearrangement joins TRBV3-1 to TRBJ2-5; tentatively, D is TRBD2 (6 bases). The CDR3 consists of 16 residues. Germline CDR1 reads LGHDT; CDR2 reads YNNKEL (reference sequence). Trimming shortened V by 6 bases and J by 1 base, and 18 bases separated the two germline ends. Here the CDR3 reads CASRPRIAEPQETQYF. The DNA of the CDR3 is TGTGCCAGCAGGCCAAGGATAGCGGAGCCCCAAGAGACCCAGTACTTC.

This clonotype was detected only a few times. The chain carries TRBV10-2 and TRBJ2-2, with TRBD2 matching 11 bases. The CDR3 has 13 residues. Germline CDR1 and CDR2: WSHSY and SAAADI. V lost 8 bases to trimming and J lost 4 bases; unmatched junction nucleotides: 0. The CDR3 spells CASGLAGTGELFF. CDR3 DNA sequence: TGCGCCAGCGGACTAGCGGGCACCGGGGAGCTGTTTTTT.

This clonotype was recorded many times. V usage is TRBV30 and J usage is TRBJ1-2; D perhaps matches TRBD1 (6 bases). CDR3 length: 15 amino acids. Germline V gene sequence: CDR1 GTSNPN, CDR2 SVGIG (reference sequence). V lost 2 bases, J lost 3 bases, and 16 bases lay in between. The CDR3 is CAWSRPQGSDYGYTF. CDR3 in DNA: TGTGCCTGGAGTCGTCCTCAGGGGTCAGACTATGGCTACACCTTC.

The CDR3 sequence is CSAPRPRQGFNEQFF. The DNA for the CDR3 is TGCAGTGCCCCCCGCCCGAGACAGGGTTTCAATGAGCAGTTCTTC. This sequence joins TRBV20-1 and TRBJ2-1; 7 bases are shared with TRBD1. V lost 6 bases, J lost 6 bases, and 14 bases stayed unmatched. This CDR3 contains 15 residues. The germline V gene encodes CDR1 DFQATT and CDR2 SNEGSKA (reference sequence).

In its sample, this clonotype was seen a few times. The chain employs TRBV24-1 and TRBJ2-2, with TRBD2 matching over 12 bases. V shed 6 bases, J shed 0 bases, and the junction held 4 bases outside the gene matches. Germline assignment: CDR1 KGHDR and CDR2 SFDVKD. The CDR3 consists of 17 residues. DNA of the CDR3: TGTGCCACCAGTACGCTAGCGGGAGGGCCGAACACCGGGGAGCTGTTTTTT. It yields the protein CATSTLAGGPNTGELFF.

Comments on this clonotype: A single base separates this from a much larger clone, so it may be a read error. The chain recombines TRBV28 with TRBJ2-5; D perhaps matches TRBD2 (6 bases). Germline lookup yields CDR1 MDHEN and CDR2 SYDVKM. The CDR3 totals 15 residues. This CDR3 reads CTSSPPRPAGETQYF. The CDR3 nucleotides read TGTACCAGCAGTCCCCCCCGACCAGCGGGAGAGACCCAGTACTTC.

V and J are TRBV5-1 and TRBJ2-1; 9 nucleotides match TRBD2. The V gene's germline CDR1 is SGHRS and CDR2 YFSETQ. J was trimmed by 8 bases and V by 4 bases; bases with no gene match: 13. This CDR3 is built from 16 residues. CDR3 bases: TGCGCCAGCAGCCTAAAAGCGGGAGGTTACGTGTATGAGCAGTTCTTC. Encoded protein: CASSLKAGGYVYEQFF.

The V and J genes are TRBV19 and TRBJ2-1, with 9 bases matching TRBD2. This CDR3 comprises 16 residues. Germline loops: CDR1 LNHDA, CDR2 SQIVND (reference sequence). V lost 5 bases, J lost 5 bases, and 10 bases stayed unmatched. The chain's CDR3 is CASSFGREGRDNEQFF. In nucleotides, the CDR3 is TGTGCCAGTAGTTTTGGGCGGGAGGGAAGGGACAATGAGCAGTTCTTC.

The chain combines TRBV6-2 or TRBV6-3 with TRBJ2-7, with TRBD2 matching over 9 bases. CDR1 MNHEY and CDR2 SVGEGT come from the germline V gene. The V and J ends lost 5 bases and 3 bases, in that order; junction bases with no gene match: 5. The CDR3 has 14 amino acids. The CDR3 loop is CASSPLTSGYEQYF. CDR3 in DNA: TGTGCCAGCAGTCCCTTGACTAGCGGCTACGAGCAGTACTTC.

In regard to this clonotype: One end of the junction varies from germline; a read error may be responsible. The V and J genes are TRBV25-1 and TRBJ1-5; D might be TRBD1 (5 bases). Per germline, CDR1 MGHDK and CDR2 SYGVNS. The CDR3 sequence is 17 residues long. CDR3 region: CAGSESWGIGSNQPQHF. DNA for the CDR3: TGTGCCGGCAGTGAATCATGGGGGATTGGAAGCAATCAGCCCCAGCATTTT. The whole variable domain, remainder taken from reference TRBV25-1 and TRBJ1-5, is EADIYQTPRYLVIGTGKKITLECSQTMGHDKMYWYQQDPGMELHLIHYSYGVNSTEKGDLSSESTVSRIRTEHFPLTLESARPSHTSQYLCAGSESWGIGSNQPQHFGDGTRLSIL.

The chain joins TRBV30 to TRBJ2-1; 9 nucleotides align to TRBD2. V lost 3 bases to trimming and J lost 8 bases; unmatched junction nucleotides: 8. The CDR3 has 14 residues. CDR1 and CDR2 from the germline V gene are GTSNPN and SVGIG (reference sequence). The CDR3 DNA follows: TGTGCCTGGAGGTTGATAGCGGGAGTGGATGAGCAGTTCTTC. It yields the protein CAWRLIAGVDEQFF.

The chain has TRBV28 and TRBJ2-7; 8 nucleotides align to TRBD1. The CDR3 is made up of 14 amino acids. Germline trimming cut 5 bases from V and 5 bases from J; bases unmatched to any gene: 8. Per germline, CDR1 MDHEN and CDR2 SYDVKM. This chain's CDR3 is CASSEDRVLDEQYF. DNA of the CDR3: TGTGCCAGCAGTGAGGACAGGGTTCTAGACGAGCAGTACTTC.

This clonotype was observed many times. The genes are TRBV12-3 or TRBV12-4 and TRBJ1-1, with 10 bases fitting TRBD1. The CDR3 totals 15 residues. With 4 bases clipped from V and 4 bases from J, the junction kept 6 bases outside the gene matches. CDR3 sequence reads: CASSSVRTGGTEAFF. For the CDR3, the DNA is TGTGCCAGCAGTTCCGTGCGGACAGGGGGCACTGAAGCTTTCTTT.

CDR3 DNA sequence: TGTGCCAGTAGCAGACTAGGAGTAGATACGCAGTATTTT. It is translated as CASSRLGVDTQYF. V gene TRBV19 combines with J gene TRBJ2-3; TRBD2 might be the D (6 bases). With 6 bases removed from V and 5 bases from J, the gap between germline ends came to 12 bases. Germline V gives CDR1 LNHDA, CDR2 SQIVND (reference sequence). CDR3 length: 13 amino acids.

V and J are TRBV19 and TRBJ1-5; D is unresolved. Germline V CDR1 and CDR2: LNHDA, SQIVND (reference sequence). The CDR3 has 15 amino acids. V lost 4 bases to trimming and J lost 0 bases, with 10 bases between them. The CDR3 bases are TGTGCCAGTAGTAGGGCGGAATATAGCAATCAGCCCCAGCATTTT. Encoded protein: CASSRAEYSNQPQHF. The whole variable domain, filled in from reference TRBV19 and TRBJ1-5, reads DGGITQSPKYLFRKEGQNVTLSCEQNLNHDAMYWYRQDPGQGLRLIYYSQIVNDFQKGDIAEGYSVSREKKESFPLTVTSAQKNPTAFYLCASSRAEYSNQPQHFGDGTRLSIL.

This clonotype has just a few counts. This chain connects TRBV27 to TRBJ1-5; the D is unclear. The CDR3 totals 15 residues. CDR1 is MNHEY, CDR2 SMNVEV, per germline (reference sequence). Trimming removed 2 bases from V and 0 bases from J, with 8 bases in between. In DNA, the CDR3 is TGTGCCAGCAGTTTAAGTCTGAATAGCAATCAGCCCCAGCATTTT. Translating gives CASSLSLNSNQPQHF.

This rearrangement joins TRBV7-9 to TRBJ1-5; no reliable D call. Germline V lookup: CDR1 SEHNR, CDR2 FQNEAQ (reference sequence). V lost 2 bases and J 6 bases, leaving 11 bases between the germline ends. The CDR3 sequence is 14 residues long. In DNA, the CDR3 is TGTGCCAGCAGCTTATTCGGAGGCGGTCAGCCCCAGCATTTT. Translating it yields CASSLFGGGQPQHF.

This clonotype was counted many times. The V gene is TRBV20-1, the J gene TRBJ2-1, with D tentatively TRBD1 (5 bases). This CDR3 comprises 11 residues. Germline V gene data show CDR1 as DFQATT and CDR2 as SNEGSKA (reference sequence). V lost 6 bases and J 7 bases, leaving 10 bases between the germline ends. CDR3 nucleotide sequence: TGCAGTGCGCCCCGACAGAATGAGCAGTTCTTC. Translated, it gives CSAPRQNEQFF.

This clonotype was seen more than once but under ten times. In nucleotides, the CDR3 is TGCAGCGTTGAAGTCCAGAACACCGGGGAGCTGTTTTTT. It encodes CSVEVQNTGELFF. V usage is TRBV29-1 and J usage is TRBJ2-2; D is uncertain. The V gene's germline CDR1 is SQVTM and CDR2 ANQGSEA. This CDR3 contains 13 residues. Trimming stripped 1 base from V and 1 base from J, with 4 bases between.

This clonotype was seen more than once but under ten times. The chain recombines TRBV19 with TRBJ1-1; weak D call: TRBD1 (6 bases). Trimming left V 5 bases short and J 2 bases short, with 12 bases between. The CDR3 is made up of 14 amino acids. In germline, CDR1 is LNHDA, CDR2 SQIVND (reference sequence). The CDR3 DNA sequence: TGTGCCAGTAGTGCCGGGACACCTAACACTGAAGCTTTCTTT. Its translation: CASSAGTPNTEAFF.